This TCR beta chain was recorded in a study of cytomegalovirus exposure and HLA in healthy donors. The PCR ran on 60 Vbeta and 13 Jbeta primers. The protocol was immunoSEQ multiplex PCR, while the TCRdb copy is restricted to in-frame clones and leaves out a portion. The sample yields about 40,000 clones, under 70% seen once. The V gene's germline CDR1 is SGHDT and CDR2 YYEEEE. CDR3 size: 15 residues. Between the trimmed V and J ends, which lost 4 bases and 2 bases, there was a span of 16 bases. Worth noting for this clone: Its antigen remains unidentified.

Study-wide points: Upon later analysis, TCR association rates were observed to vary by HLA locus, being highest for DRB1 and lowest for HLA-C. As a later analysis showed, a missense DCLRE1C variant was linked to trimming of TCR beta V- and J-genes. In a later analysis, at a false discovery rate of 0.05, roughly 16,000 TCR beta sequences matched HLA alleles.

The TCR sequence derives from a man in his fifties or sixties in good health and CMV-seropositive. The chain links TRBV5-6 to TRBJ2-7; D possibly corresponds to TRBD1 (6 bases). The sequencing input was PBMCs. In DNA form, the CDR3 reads TGTGCCAGCAGCGAATTTGGTCGGACAGCCTACGAGCAGTACTTC. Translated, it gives CASSEFGRTAYEQYF.